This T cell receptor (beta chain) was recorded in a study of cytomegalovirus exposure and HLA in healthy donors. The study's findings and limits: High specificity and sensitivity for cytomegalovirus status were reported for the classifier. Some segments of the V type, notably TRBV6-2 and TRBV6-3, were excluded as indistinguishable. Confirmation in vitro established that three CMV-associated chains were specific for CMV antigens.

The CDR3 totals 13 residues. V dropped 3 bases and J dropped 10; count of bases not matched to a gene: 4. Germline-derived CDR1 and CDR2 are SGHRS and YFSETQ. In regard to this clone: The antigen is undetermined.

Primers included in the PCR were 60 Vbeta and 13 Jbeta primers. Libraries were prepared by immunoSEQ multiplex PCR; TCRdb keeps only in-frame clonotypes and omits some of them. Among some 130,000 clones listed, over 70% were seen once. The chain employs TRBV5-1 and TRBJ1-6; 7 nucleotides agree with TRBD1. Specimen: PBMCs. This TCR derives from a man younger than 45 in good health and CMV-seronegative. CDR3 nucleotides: TGCGCCAGCAGCTGGGCGGACAGGTCACCCCTCCACTTT. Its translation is CASSWADRSPLHF.